The 21 T cell receptor beta chains below were found in one sample sequenced in a study of graft-versus-host responses after intestinal transplantation. Sequencing was performed with immunoSEQ multiplex PCR; in TCRdb, only in-frame clones are kept and a portion is missing. The data show some 140,000 clones, 85% to 95% seen once. Their cognate antigens are unknown. The material sequenced was unstimulated CD4+ T cells sorted from spleen or lymph node cells, taken before intestinal transplant. These TCRs come from a human donor who received an intestinal transplant.

The CDR3 nucleotides read TGTGCCACCAGGGATCTTGGCCAAGAGACCCAGTACTTC. Translating it yields CATRDLGQETQYF. The chain is built from TRBV19 and TRBJ2-5; possibly TRBD1 for D (5 bases). Trimming removed 10 bases at V and 1 base at J, with 13 bases between. CDR1 is LNHDA and CDR2 is SQIVND in the germline V gene (reference sequence). The CDR3 is 13 amino acids.

This chain links TRBV15 with TRBJ1-5, with D perhaps matching TRBD1 (6 bases). Trimming shortened V by 3 bases and J by 5 bases, and 11 bases separated the two germline ends. In germline, CDR1 is LNHNV, CDR2 YYDKDF (reference sequence). The CDR3 sequence is 14 residues long. The CDR3 reads CATSRGAGDQPQHF. CDR3 sequence (DNA): TGTGCCACCAGCAGGGGGGCGGGGGATCAGCCCCAGCATTTT. The variable domain in full, with the rest retrieved from reference TRBV15 and TRBJ1-5, is DAMVIQNPRYQVTQFGKPVTLSCSQTLNHNVMYWYQQKSSQAPKLLFHYYDKDFNNEADTPDNFQSRRPNTSFCFLDIRSPGLGDTAMYLCATSRGAGDQPQHFGDGTRLSIL.

J is TRBJ2-1 and V is TRBV4-1; possible D gene TRBD2, 5 bases. The CDR3 runs to 16 residues. Germline loops: CDR1 MGHRA, CDR2 YSYEKL. V lost 3 bases and J lost 8, with 20 bases in between. For the CDR3, the DNA is TGCGCCAGCAGCCACCCAACGAGGGCCCAAAGGCATGAGCAGTTCTTC. It translates to CASSHPTRAQRHEQFF.

V and J are TRBV2 and TRBJ1-5, with D uncertain. The germline V and J ends were trimmed by 8 bases and 0 bases, with 8 bases remaining between them. This CDR3 is 13 amino acids long. Germline assignment: CDR1 SNHLY and CDR2 FYNNEI. This chain's CDR3 is CASGSYSNQPQHF. For the CDR3, the DNA is TGTGCCAGCGGCTCTTATAGCAATCAGCCCCAGCATTTT.

This chain links TRBV30 with TRBJ1-4; no clear D. This CDR3 has 14 amino acids. Germline V CDR1 and CDR2: GTSNPN, SVGIG (reference sequence). V shed 4 bases and J shed 4 bases, with 13 bases lying between them. This CDR3 is CAWKPGSNNEKLFF. The DNA for the CDR3 is TGTGCCTGGAAACCGGGATCTAATAATGAAAAACTGTTTTTT.

CDR3 bases: TGTGCCAGCAGTAGAGGACTGGCAGGCTACGAGCAGTACTTC. This translates into CASSRGLAGYEQYF. This chain joins TRBV6-5 and TRBJ2-7; perhaps TRBD2 as D (5 bases). The CDR3 is 14 residues long. Germline lookup yields CDR1 MNHEY and CDR2 SVGAGI. V lost 5 bases to trimming and J lost 3 bases, with 14 bases between them.

V usage is TRBV5-1 and J usage is TRBJ2-1, with TRBD2 as a possible D gene (6 bases). V shed 2 bases and J shed 9 bases, with 12 bases lying between them. The CDR3 runs 13 residues. CDR1 and CDR2 from the germline V gene are SGHRS and YFSETQ. The CDR3 region is CASSFRAGSEQFF. CDR3 bases: TGCGCCAGCAGCTTCCGGGCGGGAAGTGAGCAGTTCTTC.

V gene TRBV6-1 combines with J gene TRBJ1-1; D is undetermined. Trimming left V 6 bases short and J 3 bases short, with 11 bases between. The CDR3 is made up of 13 amino acids. Per germline, CDR1 MNHNS and CDR2 SASEGT. In DNA form, the CDR3 reads TGTGCCAGCAGGTGGGCCCTTGACACTGAAGCTTTCTTT. Amino acids: CASRWALDTEAFF.

The rearrangement joins TRBV28 to TRBJ1-2; no clear D gene. V lost 3 bases to trimming and J lost 3 bases, with 8 bases between them. The germline V gene encodes CDR1 MDHEN and CDR2 SYDVKM. The CDR3 spans 13 residues. CDR3 amino acids: CASSFVDYYGYTF. CDR3 nucleotide sequence: TGTGCCAGCAGTTTTGTCGATTACTATGGCTACACCTTC.

The chain's CDR3 is CASTIFPLKRSYNEQFF. CDR3 nucleotide sequence: TGTGCCAGTACCATATTCCCTTTGAAACGCTCCTACAATGAGCAGTTCTTC. The genes are TRBV19 and TRBJ2-1; D is undetermined. Germline V gene sequence: CDR1 LNHDA, CDR2 SQIVND (reference sequence). V was clipped by 7 bases and J by 0 bases, with 19 bases between them. The CDR3 is 17 amino acids.

The chain combines TRBV19 with TRBJ2-3, with D unclear. The CDR3 is 13 amino acids. The germline V and J ends were trimmed by 2 bases and 2 bases, with 5 bases remaining between them. CDR1 is LNHDA and CDR2 is SQIVND in the germline V gene (reference sequence). The CDR3 nucleotides are TGTGCCAGTAGTATACAGGTCACAGATACGCAGTATTTT. Translating it yields CASSIQVTDTQYF.

Note on this clone: Other DNA sequences of this sample code for an identical CDR3. J is TRBJ2-7 and V is TRBV7-9; no clear D gene. V shed 3 bases and J shed 4 bases, with 7 bases lying between them. The CDR3 is 12 residues long. Germline lookup yields CDR1 SEHNR and CDR2 FQNEAQ (reference sequence). In DNA form, the CDR3 reads TGTGCCAGCAGCTTTTCGGGTTACGAGCAGTACTTC. This encodes CASSFSGYEQYF.

The chain uses TRBV14 and TRBJ2-5, with D perhaps TRBD1 (6 bases). Trimming shortened V by 2 bases and J by 5 bases, and 12 bases separated the two germline ends. CDR3 length: 14 residues. From germline, CDR1 is SGHDN and CDR2 FVKESK. The CDR3 reads CASSQLQGSETQYF. CDR3 nucleotide sequence: TGTGCCAGCAGCCAATTACAGGGATCGGAGACCCAGTACTTC.

This clone showed up just once. This chain joins TRBV11-2 and TRBJ2-1; the match to TRBD2 covers 13 bases. This CDR3 comprises 15 residues. After removal of 5 bases from V and 7 bases from J, the junction contained 5 bases not matched to a gene. Germline V gene lookup returns CDR1 SGHAT and CDR2 FQNNGV. The CDR3 is CASSQGLAGVNEQFF. In DNA, the CDR3 is TGTGCCAGCAGCCAAGGACTAGCGGGAGTGAATGAGCAGTTCTTC. Variable domain in full (rest from reference TRBV11-2 and TRBJ2-1): EAGVAQSPRYKIIEKRQSVAFWCNPISGHATLYWYQQILGQGPKLLIQFQNNGVVDDSQLPKDRFSAERLKGVDSTLKIQPAKLEDSAVYLCASSQGLAGVNEQFFGPGTRLTVL.

The CDR3 loop reads CASSMGQGWETQYF. CDR3 nucleotide sequence: TGTGCCAGTAGTATGGGACAGGGCTGGGAGACCCAGTACTTC. The V and J genes are TRBV19 and TRBJ2-5; 9 bases are a match to TRBD1. The germline gives CDR1 LNHDA, CDR2 SQIVND (reference sequence). The ends lost 3 bases at V and 5 bases at J; junction bases unmatched: 4. The CDR3 extends over 14 amino acids.

The rearrangement joins TRBV29-1 to TRBJ1-4; 7 positions match TRBD1. The germline CDR1 and CDR2 sequences are SQVTM and ANQGSEA. With 6 bases clipped from V and 8 bases from J, the junction kept 9 bases outside the gene matches. The CDR3 covers 13 residues. The CDR3 protein is CSVRQGAEEKLFF. CDR3 DNA sequence: TGCAGCGTAAGACAGGGTGCGGAGGAAAAACTGTTTTTT.

This chain links TRBV10-1 with TRBJ1-1, with a tentative D call TRBD1 (5 bases). Trimming removed 6 bases from V and 6 bases from J, with 14 bases in between. Germline V gene data show CDR1 as WNHNN and CDR2 as SYGVQD (reference sequence). The CDR3 sequence is 13 residues long. In DNA form, the CDR3 reads TGCGCCAGCAGCCCCGGACATCTGGCTGAAGCTTTCTTT. This translates into CASSPGHLAEAFF.

The rearrangement links TRBV7-9 to TRBJ2-5, with 10 bases matching TRBD1. The last part of the DNA fits TRBJ2-7 better; the J call may be wrong. Germline-derived CDR1 and CDR2 are SEHNR and FQNEAQ (reference sequence). The CDR3 sequence is 14 residues long. As DNA, the CDR3 is TGTGCCAGCAGCCACCGGGACAGGGGCTACGAGCAGTACTTC. Encoded protein: CASSHRDRGYEQYF.

CDR3 sequence (DNA): TGCGCCAGCAGCTTCGGGGACGTGAGATCCTACAATGAGCAGTTCTTC. Residues: CASSFGDVRSYNEQFF. V usage is TRBV5-1 and J usage is TRBJ2-1, with D perhaps matching TRBD1 or TRBD2 (5 bases each). This CDR3 region has 16 residues. V lost 2 bases, J lost 1 base, and 13 bases lay in between. Germline values: CDR1 SGHRS, CDR2 YFSETQ.

The V call is TRBV5-1, the J call TRBJ2-7; a possible D gene is TRBD1 (5 bases). Between the trimmed V and J ends, which lost 0 bases and 4 bases, there was a span of 14 bases. The CDR3 is made up of 15 amino acids. CDR1 is SGHRS, CDR2 YFSETQ, per germline. The CDR3 protein is CASSLDATDSYEQYF. CDR3 coding DNA: TGCGCCAGCAGCTTGGACGCGACAGATTCGTACGAGCAGTACTTC.

CDR3 protein: CASSLRTGLRPEAFF. The CDR3 bases are TGTGCCAGCAGCCTAAGAACAGGGTTACGCCCTGAAGCTTTCTTT. The chain uses TRBV11-2 and TRBJ1-1; the D gene is possibly TRBD1 (6 bases). Trimming took 5 bases from V and 6 from J, leaving 19 bases between them. CDR3 size: 15 residues. Germline CDR1 and CDR2: SGHAT and FQNNGV.